This T cell receptor beta chain was profiled in a study of control samples from healthy donors and cancer patients. Data came from immunoSEQ multiplex PCR; TCRdb stores just in-frame clones and leaves some out. The repertoire holds about 140,000 clones, about 90% seen once, with roughly 3.1% in the top ten. This receptor was taken from a man between 25 and 39 years old in good health. Sequences were obtained from blood.

The CDR3, as DNA: TGTGCCAGTAGTATCGTCCTGACAGCTACTAATTCACCCCTCCACTTT. Translation: CASSIVLTATNSPLHF. The chain combines TRBV19 with TRBJ1-6; maybe TRBD1 (5 bases). The germline V gene encodes CDR1 LNHDA and CDR2 SQIVND (reference sequence). CDR3 length: 16 amino acids. The V gene lost 3 bases and the J gene lost 6 bases, with 15 bases spanning the gap.